The 26 T cell receptor beta chains below come from one sample, sequenced in a study of CD8 T cells in Susac syndrome. Random hexamers were used to reverse transcribe the RNA input (about 0.5 to 1 ug). TCRdb re-analysed the immunoSEQ multiplex PCR reads in MiXCR, keeping a single row per CDR3 protein. The sample shows over 130,000 distinct CDR3 sequences, around 93% of them seen only once. The source material was CD4+ T cells from PBMCs. All receptors come from a human donor with Susac syndrome.

J is TRBJ2-1 and V is TRBV20-1; TRBD2 matches 7 bases. The germline V gene has CDR1 DFQATT and CDR2 SNEGSKA (reference sequence). This CDR3 has 13 residues. V lost 6 bases, J lost 8 bases, and 10 bases stayed unmatched. The CDR3 DNA reads as TGCAGTGCCACCGGGACGGGAGGCGATGAGCAGTTCTTC. Translation gives CSATGTGGDEQFF.

The genes are TRBV29-1 and TRBJ2-6; D might be TRBD1 (6 bases). Per the germline V gene, CDR1 is SQVTM and CDR2 is ANQGSEA. Trimming took 6 bases from V and 0 from J, leaving 9 bases between them. CDR3 length: 14 amino acids. CDR3 in amino acids: CSVTGISGANVLTF. As DNA, the CDR3 is TGCAGCGTCACAGGGATCTCTGGGGCCAACGTCCTGACTTTC.

The V gene is TRBV19, the J gene TRBJ1-2; the match to TRBD1 covers 9 bases. Trimming at V came to 5 bases and at J to 1 base, leaving 5 bases not matched to a gene. In germline, CDR1 is LNHDA, CDR2 SQIVND (reference sequence). CDR3 length: 15 residues. CDR3 in DNA: TGTGCCAGTAGTCCACGGACAGGGGATAACTATGGCTACACCTTC. Protein sequence: CASSPRTGDNYGYTF.

V and J are TRBV30 and TRBJ2-2, with D hard to call. CDR1 GTSNPN and CDR2 SVGIG come from the germline V gene (reference sequence). The CDR3 spans 14 residues. Trimming shortened V by 2 bases and J by 5 bases, and 12 bases separated the two germline ends. Here the CDR3 DNA reads TGTGCCTGGAGTCCCGTTTTACGGACCGGGGAGCTGTTTTTT. It yields the protein CAWSPVLRTGELFF.

This sequence joins TRBV3-1 and TRBJ1-1, with a possible D match to TRBD1 (5 bases). Germline loops: CDR1 LGHDT, CDR2 YNNKEL (reference sequence). The germline V and J ends were trimmed by 2 bases and 7 bases, with 14 bases remaining between them. This CDR3 is built from 14 residues. The CDR3 nucleotides read TGTGCCAGCAGCCAAAGGCAGGGTCCTAGTGAAGCTTTCTTT. Encoded protein: CASSQRQGPSEAFF.

The V and J genes are TRBV18 and TRBJ2-1; 7 bases line up with TRBD1. From germline, CDR1 is KGHSH and CDR2 LQKENI. The CDR3 is 15 residues long. The V and J ends lost 5 bases and 4 bases, in that order; junction bases with no gene match: 8. In DNA, the CDR3 is TGTGCCAGCTCATCGGCCGGGACAGCGTACAATGAGCAGTTCTTC. This gives the protein CASSSAGTAYNEQFF.

The chain has TRBV7-9 and TRBJ1-3, with TRBD1 matching over 7 bases. Germline-derived CDR1 and CDR2 are SEHNR and FQNEAQ (reference sequence). V dropped 5 bases and J dropped 0; count of bases not matched to a gene: 4. This CDR3 comprises 15 residues. CDR3 DNA sequence: TGTGCCAGCAGCCGAGACAGGGTCTCTGGAAACACCATATATTTT. Translating it yields CASSRDRVSGNTIYF.

This clonotype was seen only once. This chain joins TRBV7-2 and TRBJ2-7; TRBD1 is a possible D gene (6 bases). This CDR3 is built from 14 residues. Germline-derived CDR1 and CDR2 are SGHTA and FQGNSA. V was clipped by 5 bases and J by 5 bases, with 16 bases between them. Here the CDR3 DNA reads TGTGCCAGCAGCACACAGGGATCTTACAACGAGCAGTACTTC. Encoded protein: CASSTQGSYNEQYF.

In this sample, this clonotype turned up a few times. Its ends do not fully match the called genes, so a read error is possible. This chain joins TRBV14 and TRBJ2-7; a weak D match, TRBD1 (6 bases). This CDR3 has 13 amino acids. Per the germline V gene, CDR1 is SGHDN and CDR2 is FVKESK. CDR3: CASSEDRFYEQYF. The CDR3 coding sequence is TGTGCCAGCAGCGAAGACAGGTTCTACGAGCAGTACTTC.

The V call is TRBV10-3, the J call TRBJ2-1, with a weak D call TRBD2 (6 bases). CDR1 is ENHRY and CDR2 is SYGVKD in the germline V gene. V was clipped by 8 bases and J by 7 bases, with 9 bases between them. This CDR3 contains 11 residues. The CDR3 here is CAIGGGNEQFF. CDR3 nucleotides: TGTGCCATCGGAGGAGGGAATGAGCAGTTCTTC.

V is TRBV3-1 and J is TRBJ1-1; D ambiguous. CDR1 LGHDT and CDR2 YNNKEL come from the germline V gene (reference sequence). Between the trimmed V and J ends, which lost 4 bases and 5 bases, there was a span of 8 bases. The length of the CDR3 is 12 residues. CDR3 protein: CASSRSPTEAFF. CDR3 coding DNA: TGTGCCAGCAGCCGGAGCCCGACTGAAGCTTTCTTT.

This clonotype was seen once. V and J are TRBV30 and TRBJ2-3; weak D call: TRBD1 (6 bases). The V end lost 4 bases, the J end lost 1 base, and 12 bases lay between the germline ends. The CDR3 has 14 residues. Looked up from germline, CDR1 is GTSNPN and CDR2 is SVGIG (reference sequence). CDR3: CAWIGGLGTDTQYF. The CDR3 DNA is TGTGCCTGGATTGGGGGCCTAGGCACAGATACGCAGTATTTT. The variable domain in full, with the rest retrieved from reference TRBV30 and TRBJ2-3, is SQTIHQWPATLVQPVGSPLSLECTVEGTSNPNLYWYRQAAGRGLQLLFYSVGIGQISSEVPQNLSASRPQDRQFILSSKKLLLSDSGFYLCAWIGGLGTDTQYFGPGTRLTVL.

The V call is TRBV28, the J call TRBJ1-1; possible D gene TRBD1, 6 bases. The CDR3 has 16 amino acids. The V gene lost 1 base and the J gene lost 4 bases, with 16 bases spanning the gap. Germline lookup yields CDR1 MDHEN and CDR2 SYDVKM. The CDR3 loop reads CASSLLRGAQGTEAFF. The CDR3 DNA follows: TGTGCCAGCAGTTTATTACGGGGGGCGCAGGGCACTGAAGCTTTCTTT.

The V gene is TRBV27, the J gene TRBJ2-7, with 11 bases aligning to TRBD2. Trimming cost V 6 bases and J 3 bases; bases outside gene matches: 7. This CDR3 has 15 residues. Germline CDR1 MNHEY, CDR2 SMNVEV (reference sequence). The CDR3 here is CASRLAGLAVYEQYF. The CDR3 DNA sequence: TGTGCCAGCAGATTGGCGGGACTAGCGGTCTACGAGCAGTACTTC.

The rearrangement uses TRBV6-5 and TRBJ2-7; D is possibly TRBD1 or TRBD2 (7 bases each). This CDR3 spans 14 amino acids. Deletions cut 5 bases from V and 2 bases from J, with 13 bases between. Per the germline V gene, CDR1 is MNHEY and CDR2 is SVGAGI. The CDR3: CASSRQGGTYEQYF. The CDR3, as DNA: TGTGCCAGCAGTAGACAGGGAGGGACCTACGAGCAGTACTTC.

The rearrangement joins TRBV2 to TRBJ1-2; D possibly corresponds to TRBD1 (6 bases). The CDR3 is made up of 14 amino acids. Trimming cost V 6 bases and J 2 bases, with 13 bases left between them. Germline V CDR1 and CDR2: SNHLY, FYNNEI. The chain's CDR3 is CASRWGGSNYGYTF. CDR3 coding DNA: TGTGCCAGCAGGTGGGGGGGCTCGAACTATGGCTACACCTTC.

The V call is TRBV5-1, the J call TRBJ1-1, with D uncertain. CDR3 length: 13 amino acids. The ends were cut back, 2 bases at V and 5 bases at J, with 10 bases in the middle. Germline V gives CDR1 SGHRS, CDR2 YFSETQ. As DNA, the CDR3 is TGCGCCAGCAGCTTAGGCAGCCATACTGAAGCTTTCTTT. Translated: CASSLGSHTEAFF.

The chain employs TRBV28 and TRBJ1-1, with 8 positions matching TRBD1. This CDR3 region has 17 residues. Trimming cost V 3 bases and J 3 bases; bases outside gene matches: 12. Germline CDR1 and CDR2: MDHEN and SYDVKM. The CDR3 protein is CASSFVGRGLIHTEAFF. The CDR3 DNA follows: TGTGCCAGCAGTTTCGTGGGCAGGGGGCTCATTCACACTGAAGCTTTCTTT.

This clonotype was seen just once. The V call is TRBV2, the J call TRBJ2-6; 9 bases are shared with TRBD1. The CDR3 extends over 14 amino acids. J lost 8 bases, V lost 4 bases, and 3 bases had no gene match. The V gene's germline CDR1 is SNHLY and CDR2 FYNNEI. CDR3: CASSGDRVPNVLTF. CDR3 DNA: TGTGCCAGCAGTGGGGACAGGGTTCCCAACGTCCTGACTTTC.

J is TRBJ2-4 and V is TRBV28, with 7 bases matching TRBD1. V trimming: 4 bases; J trimming: 3 bases; junction bases outside the gene matches: 6. The germline V gene encodes CDR1 MDHEN and CDR2 SYDVKM. CDR3 length: 15 residues. The CDR3 nucleotides read TGTGCCAGCAGTTCCGACAGGGATGTCAAAAACATTCAGTACTTC. Encoded protein: CASSSDRDVKNIQYF.

This chain uses TRBV18 with TRBJ1-1, with TRBD1 as a possible D gene (5 bases). Deletions cut 2 bases from V and 2 bases from J, with 12 bases between. The CDR3 contains 15 residues. The germline V gene encodes CDR1 KGHSH and CDR2 LQKENI. CDR3 amino acids: CASSPTGVLNTEAFF. As DNA, the CDR3 is TGTGCCAGCTCACCAACGGGGGTCCTTAACACTGAAGCTTTCTTT.

The V call is TRBV6-5, the J call TRBJ2-7; 12 nucleotides agree with TRBD1. The CDR3 is made up of 15 amino acids. Germline CDR1 and CDR2: MNHEY and SVGAGI. The V segment lost 6 bases and the J segment 8 bases; nucleotides outside the gene matches: 11. The CDR3 DNA reads TGTGCCAGCAGGAACCCGGGACAGGGGGCGGATAAGCAGTACTTC. Its protein is CASRNPGQGADKQYF.

J is TRBJ1-2 and V is TRBV15, with D possibly matching TRBD1 (6 bases). The germline V gene has CDR1 LNHNV and CDR2 YYDKDF (reference sequence). V lost 1 base and J lost 3, with 12 bases in between. The CDR3 is made up of 15 amino acids. CDR3 nucleotide sequence: TGTGCCACCAGCAGAGGAACGAGGGGGGACTATGGCTACACCTTC. Translated: CATSRGTRGDYGYTF.

The chain employs TRBV20-1 and TRBJ2-7, with D perhaps TRBD1 (7 bases). Germline CDR1 is DFQATT and CDR2 is SNEGSKA (reference sequence). Trimming stripped 4 bases from V and 2 bases from J, with 12 bases between. The CDR3 loop spans 13 amino acids. In nucleotides, the CDR3 is TGCAGTGCTACACAGGGGACTGCCTACGAGCAGTACTTC. It codes for CSATQGTAYEQYF.

This rearrangement joins TRBV3-1 to TRBJ1-2; D possibly corresponds to TRBD1 (6 bases). The V end lost 3 bases, the J end lost 4 bases, and 9 bases lay between the germline ends. The CDR3 sequence is 13 residues long. The germline CDR1 and CDR2 sequences are LGHDT and YNNKEL (reference sequence). CDR3 in DNA: TGTGCCAGCAGCCAGAGAGGGGGCTATGGCTACACCTTC. This translates into CASSQRGGYGYTF.

The chain recombines TRBV5-1 with TRBJ2-7; 10 nucleotides line up with TRBD1. The J segment lost 2 bases and the V segment lost 4 bases, leaving 3 bases of the junction unmatched. The CDR3 is 14 residues long. The germline gives CDR1 SGHRS, CDR2 YFSETQ. CDR3 protein: CASSGDRGPYEQYF. DNA for the CDR3: TGCGCCAGCAGCGGGGACAGGGGACCCTACGAGCAGTACTTC. Together with reference TRBV5-1 and TRBJ2-7, the CDR3 gives the full variable domain: KAGVTQTPRYLIKTRGQQVTLSCSPISGHRSVSWYQQTPGQGLQFLFEYFSETQRNKGNFPGRFSGRQFSNSRSEMNVSTLELGDSALYLCASSGDRGPYEQYFGPGTRLTVT.